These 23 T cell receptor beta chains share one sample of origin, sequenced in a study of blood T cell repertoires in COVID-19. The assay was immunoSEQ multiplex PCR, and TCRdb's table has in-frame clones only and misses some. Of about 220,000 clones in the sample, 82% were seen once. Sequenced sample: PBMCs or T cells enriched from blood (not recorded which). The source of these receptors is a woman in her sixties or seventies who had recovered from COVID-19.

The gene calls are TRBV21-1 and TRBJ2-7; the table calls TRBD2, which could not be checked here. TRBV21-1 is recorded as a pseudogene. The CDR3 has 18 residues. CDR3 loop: CARPISVPSGSGFREQYF. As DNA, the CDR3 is TGTGCCAGGCCGATATCAGTACCATCCGGGAGCGGCTTTAGGGAGCAGTACTTC.

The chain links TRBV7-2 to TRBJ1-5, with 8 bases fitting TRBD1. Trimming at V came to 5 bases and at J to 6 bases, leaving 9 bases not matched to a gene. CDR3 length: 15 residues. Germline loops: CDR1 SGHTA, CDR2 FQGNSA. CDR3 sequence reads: CASSLDQGAGQPQHF. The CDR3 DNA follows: TGTGCCAGCAGCCTCGATCAGGGGGCAGGTCAGCCCCAGCATTTT.

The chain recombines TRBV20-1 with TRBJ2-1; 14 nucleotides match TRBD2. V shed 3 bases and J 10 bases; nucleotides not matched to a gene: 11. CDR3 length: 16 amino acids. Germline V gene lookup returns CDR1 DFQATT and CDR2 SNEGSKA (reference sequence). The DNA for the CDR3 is TGCAGTGCTAGTGGTTCCGGGACTAGCGGGGGAGGGGAGCAGTTCTTC. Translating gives CSASGSGTSGGGEQFF.

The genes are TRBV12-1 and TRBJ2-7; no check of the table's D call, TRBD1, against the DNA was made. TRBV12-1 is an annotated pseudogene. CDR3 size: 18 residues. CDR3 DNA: TGTGCCAGCAGCTTTGAGGGTAAGACAGTAACCGTAGCCTACGAGCAGTACTTC. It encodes CASSFEGKTVTVAYEQYF.

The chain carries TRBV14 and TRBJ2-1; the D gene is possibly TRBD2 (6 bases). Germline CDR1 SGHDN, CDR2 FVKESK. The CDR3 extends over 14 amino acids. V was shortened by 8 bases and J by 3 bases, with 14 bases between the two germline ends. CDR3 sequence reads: CASAGHQHYNEQFF. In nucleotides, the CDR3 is TGTGCCAGCGCGGGGCACCAACACTACAATGAGCAGTTCTTC.

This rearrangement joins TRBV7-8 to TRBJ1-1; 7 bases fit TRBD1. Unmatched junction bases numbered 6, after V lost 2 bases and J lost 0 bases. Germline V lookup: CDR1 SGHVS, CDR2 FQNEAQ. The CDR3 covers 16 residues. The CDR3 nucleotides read TGTGCCAGCAGCTTACGTAGGGGGCTTGTGAACACTGAAGCTTTCTTT. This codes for CASSLRRGLVNTEAFF.

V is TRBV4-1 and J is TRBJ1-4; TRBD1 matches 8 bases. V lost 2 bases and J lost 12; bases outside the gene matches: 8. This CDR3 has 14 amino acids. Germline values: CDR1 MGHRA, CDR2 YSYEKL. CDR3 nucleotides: TGCGCCAGCAGCCAACCTAACCAGGACAGGGAACTGTTTTTT. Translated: CASSQPNQDRELFF.

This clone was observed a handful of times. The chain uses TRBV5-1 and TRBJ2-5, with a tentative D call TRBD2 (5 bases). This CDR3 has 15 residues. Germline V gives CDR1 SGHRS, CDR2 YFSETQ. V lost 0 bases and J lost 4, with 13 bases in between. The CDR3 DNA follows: TGCGCCAGCAGCTTGGGTACGGGGTTGCGAGAGACCCAGTACTTC. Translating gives CASSLGTGLRETQYF.

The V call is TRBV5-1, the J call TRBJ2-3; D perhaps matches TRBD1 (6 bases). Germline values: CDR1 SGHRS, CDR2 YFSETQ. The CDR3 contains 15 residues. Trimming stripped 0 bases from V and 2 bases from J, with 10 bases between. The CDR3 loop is CASSLGDKTTDTQYF. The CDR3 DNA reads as TGCGCCAGCAGCTTGGGGGACAAAACCACAGATACGCAGTATTTT.

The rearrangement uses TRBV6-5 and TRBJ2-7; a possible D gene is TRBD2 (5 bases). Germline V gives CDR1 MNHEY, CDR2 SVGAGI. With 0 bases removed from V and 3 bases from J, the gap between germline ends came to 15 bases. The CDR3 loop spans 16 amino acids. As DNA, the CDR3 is TGTGCCAGCAGTTACTCCTCCGGGGAGCGGTACTACGAGCAGTACTTC. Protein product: CASSYSSGERYYEQYF.

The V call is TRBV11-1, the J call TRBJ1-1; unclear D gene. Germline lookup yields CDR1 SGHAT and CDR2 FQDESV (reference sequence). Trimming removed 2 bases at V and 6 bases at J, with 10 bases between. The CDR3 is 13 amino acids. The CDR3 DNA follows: TGTGCCAGCAGCTTAATGTGGAGACCTGAAGCTTTCTTT. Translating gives CASSLMWRPEAFF. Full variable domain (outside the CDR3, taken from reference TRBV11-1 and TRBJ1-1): EAEVAQSPRYKITEKSQAVAFWCDPISGHATLYWYRQILGQGPELLVQFQDESVVDDSQLPKDRFSAERLKGVDSTLKIQPAELGDSAMYLCASSLMWRPEAFFGQGTRLTVV.

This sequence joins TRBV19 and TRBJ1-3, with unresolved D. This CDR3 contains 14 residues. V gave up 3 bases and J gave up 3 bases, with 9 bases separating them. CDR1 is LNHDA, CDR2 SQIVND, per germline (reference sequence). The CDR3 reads CASSIGPYGNTIYF. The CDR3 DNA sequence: TGTGCCAGTAGTATTGGGCCCTATGGAAACACCATATATTTT.

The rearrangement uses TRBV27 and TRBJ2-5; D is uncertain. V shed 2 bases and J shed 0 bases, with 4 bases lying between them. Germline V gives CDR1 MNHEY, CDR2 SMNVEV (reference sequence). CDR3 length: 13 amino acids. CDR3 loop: CASSLEYQETQYF. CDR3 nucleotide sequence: TGTGCCAGCAGTTTAGAGTACCAAGAGACCCAGTACTTC.

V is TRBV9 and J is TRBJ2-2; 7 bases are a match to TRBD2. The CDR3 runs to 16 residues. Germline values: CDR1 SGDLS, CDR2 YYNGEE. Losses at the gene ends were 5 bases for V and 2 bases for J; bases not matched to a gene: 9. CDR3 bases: TGTGCCAGCAGGACCCACCTAGCGGCAAACACCGGGGAGCTGTTTTTT. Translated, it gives CASRTHLAANTGELFF.

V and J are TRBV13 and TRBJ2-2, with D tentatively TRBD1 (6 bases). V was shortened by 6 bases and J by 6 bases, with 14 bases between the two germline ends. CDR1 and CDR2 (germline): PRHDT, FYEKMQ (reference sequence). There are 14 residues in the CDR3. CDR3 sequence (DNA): TGTGCCAGCAGAAGTTTAGACAGGTCCGGGGAGCTGTTTTTT. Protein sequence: CASRSLDRSGELFF.

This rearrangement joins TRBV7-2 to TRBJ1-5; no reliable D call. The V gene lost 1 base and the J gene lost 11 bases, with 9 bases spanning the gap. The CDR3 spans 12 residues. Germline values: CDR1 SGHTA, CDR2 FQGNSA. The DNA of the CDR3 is TGTGCCAGCAGCTTAGGGGAGGGAGCCCAGCATTTT. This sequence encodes CASSLGEGAQHF.

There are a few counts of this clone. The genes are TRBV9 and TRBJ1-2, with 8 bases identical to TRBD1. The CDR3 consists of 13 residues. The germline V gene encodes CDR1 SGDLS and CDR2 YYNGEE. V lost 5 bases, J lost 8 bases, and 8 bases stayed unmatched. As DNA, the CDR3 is TGTGCCAGCAGAGGACAGGGATTGGGGGGCTACACCTTC. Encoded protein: CASRGQGLGGYTF.

In DNA, the CDR3 is TGTGCCAGCAGCTTAATATTTGGACTAGCGGGACCCAATGAGCAGTTCTTC. Its translation is CASSLIFGLAGPNEQFF. The chain carries TRBV13 and TRBJ2-1, with TRBD2 matching 12 bases. J lost 6 bases, V lost 2 bases, and 8 bases had no gene match. The germline CDR1 and CDR2 sequences are PRHDT and FYEKMQ (reference sequence). The CDR3 spans 17 residues.

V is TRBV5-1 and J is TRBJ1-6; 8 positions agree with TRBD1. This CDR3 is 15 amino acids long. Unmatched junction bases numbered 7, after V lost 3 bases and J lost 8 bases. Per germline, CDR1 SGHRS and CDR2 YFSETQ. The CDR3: CASSSTGTGDSPLHF. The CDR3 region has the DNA TGCGCCAGCAGCTCGACCGGGACAGGAGATTCACCCCTCCACTTT. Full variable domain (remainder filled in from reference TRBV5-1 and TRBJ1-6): KAGVTQTPRYLIKTRGQQVTLSCSPISGHRSVSWYQQTPGQGLQFLFEYFSETQRNKGNFPGRFSGRQFSNSRSEMNVSTLELGDSALYLCASSSTGTGDSPLHFGNGTRLTVT.

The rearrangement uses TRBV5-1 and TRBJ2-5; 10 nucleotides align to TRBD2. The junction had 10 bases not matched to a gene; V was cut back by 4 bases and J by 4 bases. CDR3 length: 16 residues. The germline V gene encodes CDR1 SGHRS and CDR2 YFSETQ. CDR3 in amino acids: CASSPTPSGGRETQYF. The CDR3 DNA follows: TGCGCCAGCAGCCCCACCCCTAGCGGGGGCAGAGAGACCCAGTACTTC.

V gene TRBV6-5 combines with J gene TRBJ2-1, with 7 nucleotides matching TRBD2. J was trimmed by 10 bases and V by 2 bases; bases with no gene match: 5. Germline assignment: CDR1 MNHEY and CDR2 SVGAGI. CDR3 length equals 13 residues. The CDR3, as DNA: TGTGCCAGCAGTTACCGGCAGGGAGGGGAGCAGTTCTTC. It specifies CASSYRQGGEQFF.

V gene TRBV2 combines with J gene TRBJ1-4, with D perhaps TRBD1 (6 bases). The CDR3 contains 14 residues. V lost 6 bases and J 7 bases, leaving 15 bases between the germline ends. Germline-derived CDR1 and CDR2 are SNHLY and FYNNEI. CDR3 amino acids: CASRSEAGVEKLFF. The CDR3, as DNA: TGTGCCAGCAGGTCCGAGGCAGGGGTTGAAAAACTGTTTTTT. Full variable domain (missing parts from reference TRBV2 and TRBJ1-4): EPEVTQTPSHQVTQMGQEVILRCVPISNHLYFYWYRQILGQKVEFLVSFYNNEISEKSEIFDDQFSVERPDGSNFTLKIRSTKLEDSAMYFCASRSEAGVEKLFFGSGTQLSVL.

The CDR3 loop reads CASSYRTGERNQPQHF. The CDR3 DNA follows: TGTGCCAGCAGTTACCGTACAGGGGAGAGGAATCAGCCCCAGCATTTT. This sequence joins TRBV6-5 and TRBJ1-5, with TRBD1 matching 7 bases. The junction had 8 bases not matched to a gene; V was cut back by 2 bases and J by 4 bases. CDR1 MNHEY and CDR2 SVGAGI come from the germline V gene. The CDR3 covers 16 residues.